The 6 T cell receptor beta chains below were found in one sample sequenced in a study of shared clonotypes between healthy human individuals. Profiling relied on immunoSEQ multiplex PCR, and the TCRdb table lists in-frame clones only, not all of them. In the table there are roughly 2.2 million clones, over 85% of which are singletons. The specimen sequenced was naive CD4+ T cells from PBMCs. This sample's subset: CD45RA+ positively selected. The receptors originated from a man aged 18 to 30 in good health. Some clones in this sample may be carry-over from other donors' samples.

The V gene is TRBV29-1, the J gene TRBJ1-1, with unresolved D. The germline V and J ends were trimmed by 4 bases and 3 bases, with 9 bases remaining between them. Looked up from germline, CDR1 is SQVTM and CDR2 is ANQGSEA. The CDR3 extends over 12 amino acids. The CDR3 DNA reads TGCAGCGTTGGAAATGTGGACACTGAAGCTTTCTTT. It specifies CSVGNVDTEAFF.

V gene TRBV7-2 combines with J gene TRBJ2-5, with TRBD1 matching 7 bases. V lost 5 bases to trimming and J lost 6 bases; unmatched junction nucleotides: 6. The germline V gene encodes CDR1 SGHTA and CDR2 FQGNSA. This CDR3 spans 13 amino acids. The CDR3 nucleotides are TGTGCCAGCAGCCGACAGGGTTCGCAGACCCAGTACTTC. It translates to CASSRQGSQTQYF.

The V call is TRBV11-3, the J call TRBJ2-1, with D perhaps TRBD1 or TRBD2 (5 bases each). Per germline, CDR1 SGHNT and CDR2 YENEEA. CDR3 size: 13 residues. V shed 4 bases and J shed 5 bases, with 9 bases lying between them. The CDR3 DNA reads as TGTGCCAGCAGCTCTCAGGGACACAATGAGCAGTTCTTC. Translation: CASSSQGHNEQFF.

The V call is TRBV19, the J call TRBJ1-2, with D possibly being TRBD1 (6 bases). Trimming cost V 4 bases and J 6 bases, with 12 bases left between them. Looked up from germline, CDR1 is LNHDA and CDR2 is SQIVND (reference sequence). The CDR3 extends over 13 amino acids. The DNA of the CDR3 is TGTGCCAGTAGTAACCTATACAGGGATGGCTACACCTTC. Translation gives CASSNLYRDGYTF.

The chain employs TRBV28 and TRBJ1-2; 9 bases align to TRBD1. The junction had 10 bases not matched to a gene; V was cut back by 2 bases and J by 6 bases. Germline CDR1 MDHEN, CDR2 SYDVKM. The CDR3 runs 16 residues. DNA of the CDR3: TGTGCCAGCAGTTTAACCCGGGACAGGGTGGGCAATGGCTACACCTTC. Protein product: CASSLTRDRVGNGYTF.

The rearrangement joins TRBV5-1 to TRBJ2-5; 11 bases fit TRBD1. Germline trimming cut 4 bases from V and 4 bases from J; bases unmatched to any gene: 6. The CDR3 spans 15 residues. Germline values: CDR1 SGHRS, CDR2 YFSETQ. The CDR3 DNA reads TGCGCCAGCAGCGCAACCGGGACAGGGGGAGAGACCCAGTACTTC. The encoded protein is CASSATGTGGETQYF.